This TCR beta chain was captured by sequencing in a study of shared clonotypes between healthy human individuals. Whole-study results and caveats: Naive subsets tended to show greater estimated richness than memory subsets.

Generated by immunoSEQ multiplex PCR, the TCRdb table keeps only in-frame clones and is missing some. Counted here are 2 million to 3 million clones, roughly nine tenths occurring once; the ten biggest clones make up roughly 0.14%. Turning to this clone: Antigen: not known.

V was clipped by 7 bases and J by 4 bases, with 10 bases between them. CDR3 length equals 11 residues. Germline V gene data show CDR1 as DFQATT and CDR2 as SNEGSKA (reference sequence). This rearrangement joins TRBV20-1 to TRBJ1-1; D is unresolved. The sequence was collected from a man younger than 30 in good health. The material sequenced was naive CD4+ T cells sorted from blood. Subset given: CD45RA+ positively selected. This chain's CDR3 is CSGVLGTEAFF. The CDR3 nucleotides are TGCAGTGGGGTGTTGGGCACTGAAGCTTTCTTT.